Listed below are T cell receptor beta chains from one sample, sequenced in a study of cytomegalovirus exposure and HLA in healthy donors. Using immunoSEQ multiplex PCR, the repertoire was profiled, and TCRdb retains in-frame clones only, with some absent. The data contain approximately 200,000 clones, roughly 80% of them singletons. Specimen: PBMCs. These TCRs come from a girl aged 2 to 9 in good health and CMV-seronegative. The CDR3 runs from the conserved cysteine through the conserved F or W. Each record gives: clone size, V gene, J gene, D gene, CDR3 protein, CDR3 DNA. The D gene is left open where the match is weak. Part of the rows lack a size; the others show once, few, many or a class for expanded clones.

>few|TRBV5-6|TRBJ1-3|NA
CASSFLQVGSGNTIYF
TGTGCCAGCAGCTTTTTACAGGTTGGCTCTGGAAACACCATATATTTT
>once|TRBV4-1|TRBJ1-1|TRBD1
CASSQDLAQGAVAFF
TGCGCCAGCAGCCAAGATCTAGCACAGGGGGCGGTAGCTTTCTTT
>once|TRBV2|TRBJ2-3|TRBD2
CASRASGSPTDTQYF
TGTGCCAGCAGGGCTAGCGGGAGTCCGACAGATACGCAGTATTTT
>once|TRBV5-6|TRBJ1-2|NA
CASSLSGLANYGYTF
TGTGCCAGCAGCTTGTCAGGGTTAGCTAACTATGGCTACACCTTC
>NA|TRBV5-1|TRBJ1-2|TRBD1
CASSFDRGDYGYTF
TGCGCCAGCAGCTTCGACAGGGGTGACTATGGCTACACCTTC
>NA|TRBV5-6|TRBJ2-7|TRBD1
CASSLGTGIYEQYF
TGTGCCAGCAGCTTGGGGACAGGGATCTACGAGCAGTACTTC
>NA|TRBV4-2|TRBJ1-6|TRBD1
CASSPGQADSPLHF
TGTGCCAGCAGCCCGGGACAGGCGGATTCACCCCTCCACTTT
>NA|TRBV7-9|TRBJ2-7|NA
CSSSHRDSYEQYF
TGTTCCAGCAGCCACAGGGACTCCTACGAGCAGTACTTC
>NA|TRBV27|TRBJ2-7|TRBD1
CASSTLPGQGKGYEQYF
TGTGCCAGCAGCACACTCCCGGGACAGGGAAAGGGGTACGAGCAGTACTTC
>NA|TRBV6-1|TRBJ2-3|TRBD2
CASSEPSGGRGTDTQYF
TGTGCCAGCAGTGAACCCTCGGGGGGTCGGGGCACAGATACGCAGTATTTT
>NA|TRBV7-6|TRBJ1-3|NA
CASRSGNTIYF
TGTGCCAGCAGGAGTGGAAACACCATATATTTT
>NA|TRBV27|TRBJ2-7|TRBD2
CASSFGLAGPYEQYF
TGTGCCAGCAGTTTTGGGCTAGCGGGACCCTACGAGCAGTACTTC